This is a list of T cell receptor beta chains from one sample in a study of cytomegalovirus exposure and HLA in healthy donors. The table came from immunoSEQ multiplex PCR; TCRdb's copy has only in-frame clones and leaves some out. The table lists 140,000 or so clones. The sample taken for sequencing was PBMCs. These receptor sequences come from a male donor in good health and CMV-seronegative. Each CDR3 is given with its conserved first and last residue. The D gene is left open where the match is weak.

V gene	D gene	J gene	CDR3 protein	CDR3 DNA
TRBV6-1	TRBD1	TRBJ1-3	CASKLDRGSGNTIYF	TGTGCCAGCAAACTGGACAGGGGATCTGGAAACACCATATATTTT
TRBV6-5	NA	TRBJ1-1	CASSSDRHTEAFF	TGTGCCAGCAGTTCCGACAGGCACACTGAAGCTTTCTTT
TRBV18	NA	TRBJ1-1	CASSPGQQGEAFF	TGTGCCAGCTCACCAGGTCAGCAGGGGGAAGCTTTCTTT
TRBV7-2	TRBD2	TRBJ2-5	CASSPTSGRSETQYF	TGTGCCAGCAGCCCGACTAGCGGGAGATCGGAGACCCAGTACTTC
TRBV9	NA	TRBJ2-2	CASSVVFDTGELFF	TGTGCCAGCAGCGTAGTCTTCGACACCGGGGAGCTGTTTTTT
TRBV27	NA	TRBJ2-2	CASSLVTTLVGELFF	TGTGCCAGCAGTTTAGTGACTACCCTTGTCGGGGAGCTGTTTTTT
TRBV10-3	NA	TRBJ2-7	CAISERHQSYEQYF	TGTGCCATCAGTGAAAGACACCAATCCTACGAGCAGTACTTC
TRBV5-1	TRBD1	TRBJ2-5	CASSGGQGQETQYF	TGCGCCAGCAGCGGTGGACAGGGCCAAGAGACCCAGTACTTC
TRBV6-5	NA	TRBJ1-3	CASSYLTGGNTIYF	TGTGCCAGCAGTTACCTAACAGGGGGAAACACCATATATTTT
TRBV10-1	TRBD1	TRBJ1-4	CASSEDRGNEKLFF	TGCGCCAGCAGTGAGGACAGGGGGAATGAAAAACTGTTTTTT
TRBV7-6	NA	TRBJ2-7	CASSLAGSGYEQYF	TGTGCCAGCAGCTTGGCCGGGAGCGGGTACGAGCAGTACTTC
TRBV5-1	TRBD1	TRBJ2-7	CASGEMGQGSEQYF	TGCGCCAGCGGAGAGATGGGACAGGGGTCCGAGCAGTACTTC
TRBV28	NA	TRBJ1-5	CASSLGTVNQPQHF	TGTGCCAGCAGTTTAGGTACAGTGAATCAGCCCCAGCATTTT
TRBV28	TRBD1	TRBJ1-2	CASSSWTGTQTYYGYTF	TGTGCCAGCAGCTCATGGACAGGGACCCAAACTTACTATGGCTACACCTTC
TRBV6-5	NA	TRBJ1-1	CASSYSGPTHTEAFF	TGTGCCAGCAGTTACTCTGGCCCCACGCACACTGAAGCTTTCTTT
TRBV5-1	TRBD1	TRBJ2-7	CASSLGQGPHEQYF	TGCGCCAGCAGCCTGGGACAGGGACCCCACGAGCAGTACTTC
TRBV9	NA	TRBJ1-2	CASSVEAGPTSAYGYTF	TGTGCCAGCAGCGTAGAGGCAGGCCCGACCTCTGCCTATGGCTACACCTTC
TRBV11-2	NA	TRBJ1-6	CASSLTDSPLHF	TGTGCCAGCAGCTTAACGGATTCACCCCTCCACTTT
TRBV5-4	NA	TRBJ2-7	CASSLAFHEQYF	TGTGCCAGCAGCTTGGCGTTCCACGAGCAGTACTTC
TRBV4-1	NA	TRBJ1-1	CASSQGVLGRRVDTEAFF	TGCGCCAGCAGCCAAGGGGTCCTGGGTCGCAGGGTCGACACTGAAGCTTTCTTT
TRBV9	TRBD1	TRBJ1-1	CASSVQGTANTEAFF	TGTGCCAGCAGCGTTCAAGGGACAGCGAACACTGAAGCTTTCTTT
TRBV6-5	TRBD1	TRBJ1-2	CASSDNRGCYTF	TGTGCCAGCAGTGACAACAGGGGTTGCTACACCTTC